This T cell receptor beta chain was observed in a study of monozygotic twins with inflammatory bowel disease. General study findings and limits: Relative clonotype sharing with others was diminished in IBD patients versus healthy twins, particularly with disease activity. Different subtypes (of T cells) could not be told apart from one another.

Eight reactions per sample, run separately, yielded cDNA. Using TCRalpha and TCRbeta cDNA, the researchers carried out two nested PCRs that lasted roughly 16 and 10 cycles. TCRdb reworked the 5' RACE reads into one entry per CDR3 protein, no DNA. This sample lists about 160,000 distinct CDR3 sequences; its ten largest clones have about 2.7%. Notes on this clonotype: What it recognizes is unknown.

The CDR3 contains 16 residues. The V gene's germline CDR1 is SGHRS and CDR2 YFSETQ. This TCR was sampled from a human donor with ulcerative colitis or Crohn's disease, or a healthy co-twin of an affected twin (not recorded which). The sample consisted of blood. The gene calls are TRBV5-1 and TRBJ2-7; the D call from TCRdb, TRBD1, cannot be confirmed without DNA. CDR3 region: CASSSGQHRPAYEQYF.